These 24 T cell receptor beta chains share one sample of origin, sequenced in a study of blood T cell repertoires in COVID-19. The method was immunoSEQ multiplex PCR; TCRdb's version includes in-frame clones alone and lacks a portion of them. Here the sample spans about 160,000 clones, around 85% being singletons. The sequenced sample consisted of peripheral blood. The receptors here all came from a woman between 70 and 85 years old with acute or convalescent COVID-19.

This clone occurred once. The V call is TRBV19, the J call TRBJ1-1, with D uncertain. The CDR3 is 14 residues long. Germline V gene data show CDR1 as LNHDA and CDR2 as SQIVND (reference sequence). V lost 11 bases and J 0 bases, leaving 16 bases between the germline ends. CDR3 protein: CAVPEVLMNTEAFF. The DNA of the CDR3 is TGTGCCGTCCCGGAGGTGTTGATGAACACTGAAGCTTTCTTT. Variable domain in full (rest from reference TRBV19 and TRBJ1-1): DGGITQSPKYLFRKEGQNVTLSCEQNLNHDAMYWYRQDPGQGLRLIYYSQIVNDFQKGDIAEGYSVSREKKESFPLTVTSAQKNPTAFYLCAVPEVLMNTEAFFGQGTRLTVV.

This chain uses TRBV5-5 with TRBJ2-2; possible D gene TRBD1, 6 bases. This CDR3 spans 17 amino acids. The germline V gene has CDR1 SGHKS and CDR2 YYEKEE (reference sequence). Trimming cost V 2 bases and J 2 bases, with 16 bases left between them. The CDR3 DNA sequence: TGTGCCAGCAGCTTACCTCCGGGACATCGAAACACCGGGGAGCTGTTTTTT. It encodes CASSLPPGHRNTGELFF.

The chain links TRBV12-3 or TRBV12-4 to TRBJ2-3; D is perhaps TRBD2 (6 bases). The CDR3 has 13 residues. The V end lost 5 bases, the J end lost 5 bases, and 11 bases lay between the germline ends. The CDR3 sequence: CASSLLGGDTQYF. The CDR3 coding sequence is TGTGCCAGCAGTCTCTTGGGGGGAGATACGCAGTATTTT.

This clone was counted only a few times. The chain carries TRBV7-9 and TRBJ2-5; D call uncertain. The CDR3 is 12 residues long. V lost 2 bases to trimming and J lost 5 bases, with 6 bases between them. The germline V gene encodes CDR1 SEHNR and CDR2 FQNEAQ (reference sequence). DNA of the CDR3: TGTGCCAGCAGCTTAAATTCGGAGACCCAGTACTTC. Protein sequence: CASSLNSETQYF.

The rearrangement joins TRBV9 to TRBJ1-3; D possibly corresponds to TRBD1 (6 bases). V was pared by 0 bases and J by 4 bases, with 11 bases between. The CDR3 is 15 residues long. Germline loops: CDR1 SGDLS, CDR2 YYNGEE. CDR3 DNA sequence: TGTGCCAGCAGCGTAGACAGGGAGCCCGGAAACACCATATATTTT. This translates into CASSVDREPGNTIYF.

The rearrangement uses TRBV6-2 or TRBV6-3 and TRBJ2-3; a possible D gene is TRBD2 (6 bases). The CDR3 contains 15 residues. The V end lost 2 bases, the J end lost 2 bases, and 11 bases lay between the germline ends. Germline V CDR1 and CDR2: MNHEY, SVGEGT. CDR3 bases: TGTGCCAGCAGTTACGGAGGGAGTACCACAGATACGCAGTATTTT. It yields the protein CASSYGGSTTDTQYF.

Regarding this clone: The sample has other DNA sequences that encode this CDR3 too. The chain has TRBV6-5 and TRBJ1-3; the D is unclear. Germline-derived CDR1 and CDR2 are MNHEY and SVGAGI. The CDR3 has 12 residues. V lost 8 bases to trimming and J lost 0 bases, with 5 bases between them. The CDR3 loop reads CASGSSGNTIYF. The CDR3 nucleotides are TGTGCCAGCGGGAGCTCTGGAAACACCATATATTTT.

The genes are TRBV12-3 or TRBV12-4 and TRBJ2-3, with 7 bases that match TRBD2. The J segment lost 4 bases and the V segment lost 5 bases, leaving 3 bases of the junction unmatched. The CDR3 consists of 13 residues. CDR3 DNA: TGTGCCAGCAGTCCTAGCGGTGCAGATACGCAGTATTTT. Residues: CASSPSGADTQYF.

The chain recombines TRBV19 with TRBJ2-1; 10 nucleotides agree with TRBD2. This CDR3 region has 14 residues. Germline V gene data show CDR1 as LNHDA and CDR2 as SQIVND (reference sequence). The V and J ends lost 8 bases and 5 bases, in that order; junction bases with no gene match: 6. CDR3 sequence (DNA): TGTGCCAGTTCTCTAGCGGGGGCCGACAATGAGCAGTTCTTC. This gives the protein CASSLAGADNEQFF.

The CDR3 spells CASSQAFSGVYEQYF. The CDR3 nucleotides are TGTGCCAGCAGCCAAGCGTTCAGCGGGGTCTACGAGCAGTACTTC. The V call is TRBV3-1 (or the pseudogene TRBV3-2), the J call TRBJ2-7; TRBD2 agrees at 7 bases. The CDR3 has 15 amino acids. With V trimmed by 1 base and J by 3 bases, 6 bases remained unmatched. Germline lookup yields CDR1 LGHDT and CDR2 YNNKEL (reference sequence).

V gene TRBV10-3 combines with J gene TRBJ2-2; 7 bases map to TRBD2. CDR3 length: 16 residues. From germline, CDR1 is ENHRY and CDR2 SYGVKD. The V and J ends lost 0 bases and 6 bases, in that order; junction bases with no gene match: 7. CDR3 protein: CAISESRTSIPGELFF. The CDR3 coding sequence is TGTGCCATCAGTGAGTCCCGGACTAGTATCCCCGGGGAGCTGTTTTTT.

The chain links TRBV5-4 to TRBJ2-7, with D possibly being TRBD2 (6 bases). V shed 0 bases and J shed 4 bases, with 14 bases lying between them. There are 15 residues in the CDR3. Per the germline V gene, CDR1 is SGHNT and CDR2 is YYREEE (reference sequence). CDR3 DNA sequence: TGTGCCAGCAGCTTGGGGGGCCGGGGGAAGTACGAGCAGTACTTC. Translating gives CASSLGGRGKYEQYF.

The rearrangement links TRBV5-1 to TRBJ2-1, with 13 bases matching TRBD2. This CDR3 contains 17 residues. Germline-derived CDR1 and CDR2 are SGHRS and YFSETQ. Trimming took 4 bases from V and 7 from J; bases not matched to a gene: 11. The CDR3 coding sequence is TGCGCCAGCAGCCTCTGGACTAGCGGGAGTTTGGGTAATGAGCAGTTCTTC. It codes for CASSLWTSGSLGNEQFF.

The genes are TRBV5-4 and TRBJ1-4, with 9 bases matching TRBD1. Trimming at V came to 2 bases and at J to 8 bases, leaving 7 bases not matched to a gene. Germline loops: CDR1 SGHNT, CDR2 YYREEE (reference sequence). This CDR3 contains 15 residues. The CDR3 region is CASSFAGTGNEKLFF. In DNA, the CDR3 is TGTGCCAGCAGCTTCGCCGGGACAGGGAACGAAAAACTGTTTTTT. The whole variable domain, remainder taken from reference TRBV5-4 and TRBJ1-4, is ETGVTQSPTHLIKTRGQQVTLRCSSQSGHNTVSWYQQALGQGPQFIFQYYREEENGRGNFPPRFSGLQFPNYSSELNVNALELDDSALYLCASSFAGTGNEKLFFGSGTQLSVL.

This clone was recorded many times. The V and J genes are TRBV10-3 and TRBJ2-7, with 7 positions matching TRBD2. The germline CDR1 and CDR2 sequences are ENHRY and SYGVKD. J lost 3 bases, V lost 3 bases, and 2 bases had no gene match. The CDR3 has 13 residues. CDR3: CAISETGGYEQYF. In DNA form, the CDR3 reads TGTGCCATCAGTGAAACGGGGGGCTACGAGCAGTACTTC.

The chain combines TRBV12-2 with TRBJ2-5; no DNA check was done on the table's D call, TRBD1. TRBV12-2 is a pseudogene locus. CDR3 size: 15 residues. CDR3 region: CASRLRTGRRETQYF. The CDR3 nucleotides read TGTGCAAGTCGCCTCAGGACAGGCCGCCGGGAGACCCAGTACTTC.

The chain employs TRBV7-2 and TRBJ1-2; the match to TRBD1 covers 8 bases. V lost 5 bases and J lost 6; bases outside the gene matches: 8. The CDR3 consists of 14 residues. Germline-derived CDR1 and CDR2 are SGHTA and FQGNSA. The DNA of the CDR3 is TGTGCCAGCAGCGACCGAACAGGGGGAAATGGCTACACCTTC. This gives the protein CASSDRTGGNGYTF.

V is TRBV10-1 and J is TRBJ2-7; D not certain. CDR1 and CDR2 (germline): WNHNN, SYGVQD (reference sequence). V lost 3 bases and J 1 base, leaving 7 bases between the germline ends. The CDR3 contains 13 residues. CDR3 coding DNA: TGCGCCAGCAGTGATCCACAATCCTACGAGCAGTACTTC. Encoded protein: CASSDPQSYEQYF.

This sequence joins TRBV18 and TRBJ1-5; D not resolved. Trimming stripped 6 bases from V and 0 bases from J, with 12 bases between. The CDR3 sequence is 15 residues long. Germline lookup yields CDR1 KGHSH and CDR2 LQKENI. The CDR3 coding sequence is TGTGCCAGCTCCCCGAGCGGTATTAGCAATCAGCCCCAGCATTTT. Its protein is CASSPSGISNQPQHF.

In the case of this clone: Different DNA sequences within this sample yield the same CDR3. V usage is TRBV19 and J usage is TRBJ2-5, with D possibly TRBD2 on 6 matching bases. Germline CDR1 and CDR2: LNHDA and SQIVND (reference sequence). This CDR3 contains 13 residues. The ends were cut back, 1 base at V and 4 bases at J, with 7 bases in the middle. CDR3 in DNA: TGTGCCAGTAGTATAGGGAGGGGAGAGACCCAGTACTTC. Its translation is CASSIGRGETQYF.

The chain carries TRBV2 and TRBJ1-1; the D is unclear. Germline V CDR1 and CDR2: SNHLY, FYNNEI. There are 13 residues in the CDR3. Trimming shortened V by 7 bases and J by 4 bases, and 13 bases separated the two germline ends. CDR3 sequence: CASISEGSTEAFF. CDR3 sequence (DNA): TGTGCCAGCATATCGGAGGGAAGCACTGAAGCTTTCTTT.

The chain is built from TRBV5-1 and TRBJ1-2, with TRBD1 as a possible D gene (5 bases). Trimming left V 2 bases short and J 2 bases short, with 10 bases between. Germline CDR1 and CDR2: SGHRS and YFSETQ. This CDR3 region has 14 residues. The CDR3 nucleotides are TGCGCCAGCAGCTTACAGGACACCAACTATGGCTACACCTTC. Translated, it gives CASSLQDTNYGYTF.

This chain joins TRBV4-2 and TRBJ2-7; the D gene is possibly TRBD2 (5 bases). Germline V lookup: CDR1 LGHNA, CDR2 YNFKEQ. The CDR3 length is 14 residues. Trimming cost V 2 bases and J 0 bases, with 8 bases left between them. This CDR3 reads CASSQSRDSYEQYF. As DNA, the CDR3 is TGTGCCAGCAGCCAATCCCGGGACTCCTACGAGCAGTACTTC.

The chain recombines TRBV10-3 with TRBJ2-2, with TRBD2 matching 14 bases. The CDR3 runs to 18 residues. The germline gives CDR1 ENHRY, CDR2 SYGVKD. Unmatched junction bases numbered 7, after V lost 1 base and J lost 6 bases. CDR3 amino acids: CAISEWGTSGSLAGELFF. CDR3 sequence (DNA): TGTGCCATCAGTGAGTGGGGGACTAGCGGGAGTCTGGCCGGGGAGCTGTTTTTT.